This T cell receptor beta chain was recovered during a study of blood T cells in healthy people across ages (dated by TCRdb to between 2014 and 2017). For context, the study as a whole: In model experiments, roughly one uniquely barcoded TCR beta cDNA molecule per two T cells was captured by template switching. To avoid experimental bias, donors of different ages were randomly spread across the sequencing lanes. Using deep sequencing normalized with unique cDNA molecular identifiers, the study measured how TCR beta repertoire diversity changes with age. Donors were grouped into four age groups: young (average about 15 years), middle-aged (roughly 38), aged (approximately 67) and long-lived (less than 85). Using the same blood draw, the study looked at two additional independent replicas of 1 million unique cDNA reads for two donors, one aged 18 to 30 and the other aged 80 or older. General conclusions and limits of the study: Bulk unsorted PBMC profiling prevented conclusive comparison of naive and antigen-experienced compartments. Total diversity estimates from one million sequenced T cells were considered lower bounds and underestimates. Observed TCR beta diversity per million T cells fell roughly linearly with age, and a significant reduction was already apparent by age approximately 41. Because donor CMV infection status was unknown, age-related changes in expanded clonotypes were potentially confounded. Compared with the aged group, the long-lived group had more naive CD4+ T cells, fewer expanded clones and increased TCR diversity, suggesting age selection. Observed TCR beta diversity correlated strongly with the percentage of naive T cells measured by flow cytometry.

There are a few counts of this clonotype. It lacks a known antigen. Per-base quality was not reported, and no clone a single base away is much larger than it. Receptor libraries were prepared by 5' RACE. Sequencer: Illumina HiSeq 2500. The second PCR ran for about 6 to 11 cycles and used a J-beta primer mix along with a sample-barcoded 5' primer. Each TCR beta cDNA molecule received a unique molecular identifier from a template-switch 5' adaptor carrying 12 random nucleotides. Each sample yielded at least 3 million CDR3-containing paired-end reads. First-strand cDNA was synthesized from all RNA with the Mint cDNA synthesis kit, primed by a TRBC-specific oligonucleotide. Following uracil-DNA glycosylase treatment, a first 18-cycle PCR with universal primers M1SS and BC2_uni_R was performed on all cDNA. Turning to the authors' computational methods: For normalization, 1 million high-quality reads, each with a distinct molecular identifier, were randomly selected from each sample. Reads sharing molecular identifiers were discarded rather than binned into consensus sequences. MiTCR, set to a Q25 quality threshold and the strictest error-elimination algorithm, was used for CDR3 identification, clonotype clustering and error correction. Lower-bound total TCR beta diversity was estimated with a nonparametric unseen species model using Euler transformation. TCRdb reran the public reads through fastp at Q25 and MiXCR, keeping productive beta chains. Rows matching on CDR3 protein sequence are summarized as one entry with the most common DNA and genes. These V and J calls rely on TCRdb rather than the paper's analysis. The sample table lists over 550,000 distinct CDR3 sequences, approximately 30% of them with a count of one. The top ten clones comprise 15% to 17% of the sample.

The roughly 39 donors, aged about 6 to 95 years, were systemically healthy Caucasian individuals from Russia. Around 10 milliliters of peripheral blood were drawn from each donor into EDTA-treated Vacutainer tubes. Ficoll-Paque density-gradient centrifugation was used to isolate PBMCs, with at least 6.5 million obtained per sample. Trizol reagent was used to extract total RNA from the PBMCs, yielding at least 5 micrograms per sample. For every donor, an aliquot of PBMCs went through flow cytometry to measure the percentages of naive CD45RAhigh/CD27high T cells. The receptor's source is a woman over 75 in good health. Sequencing input: blood.

The CDR3 protein sequence reads: CASSSTLEGQETQYF. Read as DNA, the sequence is TGTGCCAGCAGCTCAACGCTAGAGGGCCAAGAGACCCAGTACTTC. The chain is assembled from TRBV7-2 and TRBJ2-5; TRBD2 could be the D gene, as 5 bases match. The germline V gene provides CDR1 SGHTA and CDR2 FQGNSA. V and J lose 4 bases and 1 base, and a span of 13 bases separates them. The CDR3 runs 15 residues from the cysteine to the phenylalanine. This entry keeps only the CDR3 DNA: 45 bases, framed from base 1.